This T cell receptor beta chain was recovered during a study of circulating tumor DNA in untreated peripheral T-cell lymphoma (dated by TCRdb to the early 2020s). The full study reports these points: Tumor-specific clonotypes were found in 75% to 80% of patients, coming from 86% of baseline tissues and approximately 61% of baseline serum samples.

Baseline tumor tissue collected before treatment was sequenced to identify tumor-specific TCR clonotypes. Next-generation sequencing of T-cell receptor sequences was used to monitor peripheral T-cell lymphoma patients receiving frontline treatment on a trial. Libraries were prepared through the immunoSEQ multiplex PCR assay. TCRdb obtained this table from immuneACCESS and retained in-frame rearrangements with V and J assigned. These tables miss some clones; where compared with another copy, unresolved V genes account for less than half of the shortfall, and the remainder is unexplained. For this sample there are thousands of clones; around 72% appear just once. Over 45% of the sample lies in the top ten. The CDR3 sequence holds 14 residues, the cysteine and phenylalanine included. Just CDR3 DNA is preserved here, 42 bases in frame from base 1. V is clipped by 6 bases and J by 5 bases, and the sequence between their germline boundaries is 17 bases long. The germline V gene provides CDR1 MNHGY and CDR2 SAAAGT.

As concerns this clone: Its binding antigen is unknown. No much larger clone is present one base from it, and per-base qualities are unavailable.

The specimen sequenced was tumor tissue. Rearrangement joined TRBV6-8 to TRBJ2-7; TRBD1 is possibly the D segment (6 matching bases). This TCR was sampled from a human donor with peripheral T-cell lymphoma. The DNA is as follows: TGTGCCAGCAGGCGAGGGATAGGGGGAGACGAGCAGTACTTC. Protein translation: CASRRGIGGDEQYF.